The 14 T cell receptor beta chains below all came from one sample that was sequenced in a study of blood T cell repertoires in COVID-19. The assay was immunoSEQ multiplex PCR, and TCRdb's table has in-frame clones only and misses some. The sample carries 300,000 to 350,000 clones, roughly 88% recorded once. Source material: peripheral blood. The receptors originated from a woman in her thirties with COVID-19, enrolled during active disease.

This chain joins TRBV9 and TRBJ2-3; maybe TRBD1 (5 bases). The CDR3 has 16 residues. Germline V gives CDR1 SGDLS, CDR2 YYNGEE. Trimming stripped 0 bases from V and 7 bases from J, with 18 bases between. CDR3 sequence reads: CASSVAPVGHTHTQYF. DNA for the CDR3: TGTGCCAGCAGCGTAGCGCCGGTGGGGCACACTCATACGCAGTATTTT.

The V and J genes are TRBV19 and TRBJ1-2; D perhaps matches TRBD1 (5 bases). Per germline, CDR1 LNHDA and CDR2 SQIVND (reference sequence). The CDR3 runs to 13 residues. The V gene lost 10 bases and the J gene lost 6 bases, with 18 bases spanning the gap. The CDR3 sequence is CATAKDRGDGYTF. The CDR3 nucleotides read TGTGCCACCGCTAAGGACCGGGGGGATGGCTACACCTTC.

The rearrangement joins TRBV12-5 to TRBJ2-7; 7 nucleotides agree with TRBD1. The CDR3 covers 17 residues. Germline trimming cut 2 bases from V and 7 bases from J; bases unmatched to any gene: 17. Germline V gene sequence: CDR1 LGHNT, CDR2 FRNRAP. CDR3 in amino acids: CASGLPIAGTVGWEQYF. DNA of the CDR3: TGTGCTAGTGGTTTGCCCATAGCCGGGACAGTAGGATGGGAGCAGTACTTC.

This clone appeared a single time. V gene TRBV5-6 combines with J gene TRBJ1-1, with 9 bases fitting TRBD1. This CDR3 contains 17 residues. V lost 5 bases to trimming and J lost 0 bases; unmatched junction nucleotides: 11. Germline V gene sequence: CDR1 SGHDT, CDR2 YYEEEE. The chain's CDR3 is CASSLTGGSIMNTEAFF. In nucleotides, the CDR3 is TGTGCCAGCAGTTTAACAGGGGGCAGTATCATGAACACTGAAGCTTTCTTT. The full variable domain, its missing parts supplied by reference TRBV5-6 and TRBJ1-1, is DAGVTQSPTHLIKTRGQQVTLRCSPKSGHDTVSWYQQALGQGPQFIFQYYEEEERQRGNFPDRFSGHQFPNYSSELNVNALLLGDSALYLCASSLTGGSIMNTEAFFGQGTRLTVV.

The CDR3 loop reads CASSDPPGGYNEQFF. Written as DNA, the CDR3 is TGTGCCAGCAGTGATCCTCCGGGAGGCTACAATGAGCAGTTCTTC. The chain is built from TRBV6-1 and TRBJ2-1, with 7 bases that match TRBD2. V shed 3 bases, J shed 3 bases, and the junction held 5 bases outside the gene matches. The CDR3 length is 15 residues. Germline-derived CDR1 and CDR2 are MNHNS and SASEGT.

In its sample, this clone was seen a few times. V gene TRBV7-9 combines with J gene TRBJ2-2; 15 positions agree with TRBD2. The CDR3 covers 15 residues. Germline CDR1 SEHNR, CDR2 FQNEAQ (reference sequence). V shed 7 bases and J 5 bases; nucleotides not matched to a gene: 2. This CDR3 reads CASIGLAGGTGELFF. The CDR3 DNA sequence: TGTGCCAGCATCGGACTAGCGGGAGGGACCGGGGAGCTGTTTTTT.

The chain uses TRBV7-6 and TRBJ1-5; D is unclear. The V gene lost 5 bases and the J gene lost 0 bases, with 8 bases spanning the gap. CDR1 and CDR2 (germline): SGHVS, FNYEAQ. CDR3 length: 14 amino acids. The CDR3 spells CASSPLNSNQPQHF. Written as DNA, the CDR3 is TGTGCCAGCAGCCCACTAAATAGCAATCAGCCCCAGCATTTT.

The chain recombines TRBV25-1 with TRBJ2-2; a weak D match, TRBD2 (5 bases). CDR1 and CDR2 from the germline V gene are MGHDK and SYGVNS. This CDR3 is 17 amino acids long. Between the trimmed V and J ends, which lost 7 bases and 2 bases, there was a span of 20 bases. CDR3 protein: CASTSPMGAANTGELFF. CDR3 nucleotides: TGTGCCAGCACTTCCCCAATGGGAGCGGCTAACACCGGGGAGCTGTTTTTT.

The chain is built from TRBV7-9 and TRBJ1-3; D unresolved. CDR3 size: 15 residues. Germline-derived CDR1 and CDR2 are SEHNR and FQNEAQ (reference sequence). V lost 3 bases and J lost 4, with 13 bases in between. CDR3 nucleotides: TGTGCCAGCAGCTTTGGGCAGCACTCCGGAAACACCATATATTTT. This gives the protein CASSFGQHSGNTIYF.

The chain recombines TRBV19 with TRBJ2-4; a possible D gene is TRBD2 (7 bases). Germline V lookup: CDR1 LNHDA, CDR2 SQIVND (reference sequence). The CDR3 contains 15 residues. Trimming took 3 bases from V and 5 from J, leaving 14 bases between them. CDR3 nucleotide sequence: TGTGCCAGTAGTATCCCCGGGGGGCCACAAAACATTCAGTACTTC. Amino acids: CASSIPGGPQNIQYF. Full variable domain (rest looked up from reference TRBV19 and TRBJ2-4): DGGITQSPKYLFRKEGQNVTLSCEQNLNHDAMYWYRQDPGQGLRLIYYSQIVNDFQKGDIAEGYSVSREKKESFPLTVTSAQKNPTAFYLCASSIPGGPQNIQYFGAGTRLSVL.

The J gene is TRBJ1-6, the V gene TRBV11-2; TRBD1 is a possible D gene (6 bases). Germline V CDR1 and CDR2: SGHAT, FQNNGV. The CDR3 runs to 16 residues. V was cut by 5 bases and J by 4 bases, with 15 bases left in between. In DNA form, the CDR3 reads TGTGCCAGCAGCCAAACAGGGTCTCCTTATAATTCACCCCTCCACTTT. Its translation is CASSQTGSPYNSPLHF.

V and J are TRBV2 and TRBJ1-5; a possible D gene is TRBD1 (6 bases). V lost 8 bases and J lost 9, with 17 bases in between. The CDR3 length is 13 residues. Germline CDR1 SNHLY, CDR2 FYNNEI. The CDR3 bases are TGTGCCAGCGGGGGGGGGCCTTTTGGGCCCCAGCATTTT. Its protein is CASGGGPFGPQHF.

The rearrangement uses TRBV19 and TRBJ1-2; 7 bases map to TRBD1. Germline lookup yields CDR1 LNHDA and CDR2 SQIVND (reference sequence). Unmatched junction bases numbered 8, after V lost 9 bases and J lost 4 bases. This CDR3 region has 13 residues. The CDR3 is CASLGTAIYGYTF. The CDR3 DNA sequence: TGTGCCAGCCTCGGGACAGCGATCTATGGCTACACCTTC.

V gene TRBV5-1 combines with J gene TRBJ1-1; D perhaps matches TRBD1 (6 bases). The V end lost 1 base, the J end lost 5 bases, and 12 bases lay between the germline ends. From germline, CDR1 is SGHRS and CDR2 YFSETQ. CDR3 length: 14 amino acids. CDR3 sequence reads: CASSLQGPRTEAFF. In DNA form, the CDR3 reads TGCGCCAGCAGCTTGCAGGGGCCTAGGACTGAAGCTTTCTTT.